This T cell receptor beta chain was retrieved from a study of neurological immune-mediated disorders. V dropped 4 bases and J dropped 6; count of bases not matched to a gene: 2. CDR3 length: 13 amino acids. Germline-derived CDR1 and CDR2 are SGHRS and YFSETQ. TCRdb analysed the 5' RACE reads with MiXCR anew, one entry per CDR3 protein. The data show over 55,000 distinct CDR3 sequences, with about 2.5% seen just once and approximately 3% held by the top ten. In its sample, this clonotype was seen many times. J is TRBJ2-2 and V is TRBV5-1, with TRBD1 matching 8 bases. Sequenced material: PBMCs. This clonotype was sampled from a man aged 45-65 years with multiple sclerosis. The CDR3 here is CASSVTGAGELFF. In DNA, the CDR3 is TGCGCCAGCAGCGTGACAGGGGCCGGGGAGCTGTTTTTT.